This T cell receptor (beta chain) was recovered during a study of shared clonotypes between healthy human individuals. Assay execution proceeded at the deep level. This table comes from immunoSEQ multiplex PCR, and its TCRdb copy is limited to in-frame clones, with some not included. The sample lists 2 million to 2.5 million clones, 85% to 95% seen once, with 0.37% in the top ten. This CDR3 comprises 15 residues. Between the trimmed V and J ends, which lost 2 bases and 7 bases, there was a span of 15 bases. Germline V gives CDR1 MDHEN, CDR2 SYDVKM. This chain links TRBV28 with TRBJ1-5; D uncertain. The sample consisted of naive CD4+ T cells from PBMCs. Described subset: CD45RA+ positively selected. The receptor's source is a man younger than 35 in good health. Some clones in this sample may be carry-over from other donors' samples. CDR3 protein: CASSLQPRGVQPQHF. CDR3 bases: TGTGCCAGCAGTTTACAACCTCGGGGAGTACAGCCCCAGCATTTT.